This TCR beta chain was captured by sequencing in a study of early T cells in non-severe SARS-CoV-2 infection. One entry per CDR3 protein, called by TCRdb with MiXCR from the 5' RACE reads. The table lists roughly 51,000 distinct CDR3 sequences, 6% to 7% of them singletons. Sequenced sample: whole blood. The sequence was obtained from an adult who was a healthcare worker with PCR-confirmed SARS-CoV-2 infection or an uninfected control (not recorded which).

The CDR3 nucleotides are TGTGCCAGCAGTGATTCCAGGGGCGCAGATACGCAGTATTTT. Its protein product is CASSDSRGADTQYF. This rearrangement joins TRBV6-1 to TRBJ2-3; D might be TRBD1 (6 bases). Germline CDR1 and CDR2: MNHNS and SASEGT. The CDR3 length is 14 residues. V was shortened by 3 bases and J by 4 bases, with 11 bases between the two germline ends.